This T cell receptor beta chain was recorded in a study of cytomegalovirus exposure and HLA in healthy donors. On the study more broadly: The roughly 700 first-cohort repertoires and the 95 to 150 validation repertoires shared the same platform, a later analysis reported. General study results and limits: Most observed TCR sequences were rare, whereas some public TCRs were detected in many donors. Cytomegalovirus status was reportedly diagnosed by the classifier with high specificity and sensitivity. In vitro work confirmed that a few CMV-associated chains recognize CMV antigens.

Sequencing was performed with immunoSEQ multiplex PCR; in TCRdb, only in-frame clones are kept and a portion is missing. Of approximately 140,000 clones detected, around 86% appear once; the ten largest clones hold 7.5% to 9%. Germline loops: CDR1 WSHSY, CDR2 SAAADI. The CDR3 sequence is 17 residues long. V shed 2 bases and J 9 bases; nucleotides not matched to a gene: 15. Details on this clone: Its target is unknown.

The sequenced sample consisted of PBMCs. This chain connects TRBV10-2 to TRBJ2-1; 8 positions match TRBD1. This clonotype was sampled from a man between 18 and 35 years old in good health and CMV-seropositive. The CDR3 region is CASSEGQRTGLVGEQFF. CDR3 DNA: TGCGCCAGCAGTGAGGGGCAAAGGACAGGGCTGGTTGGTGAGCAGTTCTTC.